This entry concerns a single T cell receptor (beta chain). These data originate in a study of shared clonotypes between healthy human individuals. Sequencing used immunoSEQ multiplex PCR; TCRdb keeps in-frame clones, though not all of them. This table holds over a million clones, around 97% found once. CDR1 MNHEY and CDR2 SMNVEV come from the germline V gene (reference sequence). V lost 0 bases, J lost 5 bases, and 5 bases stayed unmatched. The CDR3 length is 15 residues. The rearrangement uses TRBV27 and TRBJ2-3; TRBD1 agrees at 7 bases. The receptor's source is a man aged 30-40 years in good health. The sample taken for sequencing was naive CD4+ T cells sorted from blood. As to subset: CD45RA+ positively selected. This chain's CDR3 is CASSLSYRGRDTQYF. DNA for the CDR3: TGTGCCAGCAGTTTATCCTACAGGGGCAGAGATACGCAGTATTTT.